The sample holds many counts of the clone carrying this T cell receptor (beta chain). Antigen unknown. The data are from a study of beta chain features in type 1 diabetes. Study-level background: Healthy donors and patients showed comparable age, gender and cell yields. Study observations and caveats: VDJ junctions in type 1 diabetes patients carried more deletions and fewer insertions. Within the patient group, naive, central memory and Treg TCRB repertoires appeared more similar to each other than within healthy donors.

Expressed TCRB transcripts got sequenced, as all isolated RNA was reverse transcribed. The data were produced by immunoSEQ multiplex PCR, yet TCRdb's version contains in-frame clones alone and is incomplete. Of around 340,000 clones in the sample, roughly 8% were seen once. A heparinised blood draw that averaged around 100 mL was obtained once from each donor. The ends were cut back, 6 bases at V and 1 base at J, with 9 bases in the middle. The germline gives CDR1 LNHDA, CDR2 SQIVND (reference sequence). The CDR3 is 13 residues long. V usage is TRBV19 and J usage is TRBJ1-2, with a tentative D call TRBD1 (6 bases). The clonotype was recovered from a woman in her late teens or twenties in good health. Sequencing used central memory CD4+ T cells from blood. CDR3 residues: CASRDRNNYGYTF. CDR3 bases: TGTGCCAGTAGAGACAGGAATAACTATGGCTACACCTTC.